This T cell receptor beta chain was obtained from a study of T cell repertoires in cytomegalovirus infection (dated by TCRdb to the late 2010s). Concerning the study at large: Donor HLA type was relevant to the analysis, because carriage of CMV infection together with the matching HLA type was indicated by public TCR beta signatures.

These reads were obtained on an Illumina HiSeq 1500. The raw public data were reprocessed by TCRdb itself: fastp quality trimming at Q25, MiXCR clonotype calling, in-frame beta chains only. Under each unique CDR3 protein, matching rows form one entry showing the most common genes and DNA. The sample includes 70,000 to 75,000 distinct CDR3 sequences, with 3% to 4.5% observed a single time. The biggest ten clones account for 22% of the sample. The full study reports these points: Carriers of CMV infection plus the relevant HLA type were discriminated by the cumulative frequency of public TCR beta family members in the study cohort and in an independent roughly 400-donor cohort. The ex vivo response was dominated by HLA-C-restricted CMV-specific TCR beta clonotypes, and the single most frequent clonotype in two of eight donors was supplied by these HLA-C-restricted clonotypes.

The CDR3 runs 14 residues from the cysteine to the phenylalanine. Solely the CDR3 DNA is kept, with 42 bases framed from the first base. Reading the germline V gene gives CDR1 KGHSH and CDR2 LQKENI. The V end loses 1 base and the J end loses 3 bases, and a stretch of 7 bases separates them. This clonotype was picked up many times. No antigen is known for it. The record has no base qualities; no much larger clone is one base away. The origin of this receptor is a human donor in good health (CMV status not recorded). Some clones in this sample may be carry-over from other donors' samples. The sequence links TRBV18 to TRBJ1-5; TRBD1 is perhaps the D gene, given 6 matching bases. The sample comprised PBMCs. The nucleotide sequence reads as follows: TGTGCCAGCTCACCACGACAGGACAATCAGCCCCAGCATTTT. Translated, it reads CASSPRQDNQPQHF.